The 22 T cell receptor beta chains below come from one sample, sequenced in a study of T-cell memory formation after mild COVID-19. TCRdb called the 5' RACE reads again in MiXCR, with one record for every CDR3 protein. Counted here are more than 110,000 distinct CDR3 sequences, almost 25% occurring once; the ten biggest clones make up approximately 25%. Material for sequencing was PBMCs or a T cell subset sorted from them (not recorded which). The receptors derive from an adult woman who had mild COVID-19 (a few samples of this study predate the infection). Cell type and time point are not known.

V and J are TRBV7-6 and TRBJ1-5; D is undetermined. The CDR3 runs to 15 residues. V lost 6 bases, J lost 2 bases, and 14 bases lay in between. Germline V CDR1 and CDR2: SGHVS, FNYEAQ. CDR3 coding DNA: TGTGCCAGCAGTTTGCGGGTGGGAGGCAATCAGCCCCAGCATTTT. As protein: CASSLRVGGNQPQHF.

This clonotype was counted a few times. This chain links TRBV24-1 with TRBJ2-3; a possible D gene is TRBD1 (5 bases). This CDR3 contains 13 residues. Germline V gene sequence: CDR1 KGHDR, CDR2 SFDVKD. Trimming left V 9 bases short and J 5 bases short, with 14 bases between. The CDR3: CATCGRTRDTQYF. The CDR3 DNA follows: TGTGCCACCTGCGGCAGGACACGAGATACGCAGTATTTT.

CDR3 loop: CASSVDYKEGPYGGELFF. Written as DNA, the CDR3 is TGTGCCAGCAGCGTAGATTACAAGGAAGGGCCTTATGGCGGGGAGCTGTTTTTT. The rearrangement joins TRBV9 to TRBJ2-2; D remains unclear. CDR3 size: 18 residues. The V gene lost 0 bases and the J gene lost 7 bases, with 22 bases spanning the gap. Germline CDR1 is SGDLS and CDR2 is YYNGEE.

This clonotype was seen a few times. As DNA, the CDR3 is TGTGCCAGCAGCTCGTTAAGGGTGGTAGCCAACACCGGGGAGCTGTTTTTT. Its translation is CASSSLRVVANTGELFF. The chain carries TRBV7-9 and TRBJ2-2; D not certain. The CDR3 has 17 amino acids. CDR1 is SEHNR and CDR2 is FQNEAQ in the germline V gene (reference sequence). V was cut by 4 bases and J by 2 bases, with 17 bases left in between. The variable domain in full, completed from reference TRBV7-9 and TRBJ2-2, reads DTGVSQNPRHKITKRGQNVTFRCDPISEHNRLYWYRQTLGQGPEFLTYFQNEAQLEKSRLLSDRFSAERPKGSFSTLEIQRTEQGDSAMYLCASSSLRVVANTGELFFGEGSRLTVL.

This clonotype was recorded a few times. V gene TRBV7-6 combines with J gene TRBJ2-1; no firm D call. The CDR3 is 13 residues long. CDR1 and CDR2 (germline): SGHVS, FNYEAQ. The V and J ends lost 1 base and 9 bases respectively, with 10 bases between them. The CDR3 nucleotides are TGTGCCAGCAGCTTAGTAGTGGCGGCTGAGCAGTTCTTC. Its protein is CASSLVVAAEQFF.

This clonotype was seen only a few times. V usage is TRBV6-1 and J usage is TRBJ2-7; D is possibly TRBD2 (5 bases). Trimming removed 4 bases from V and 2 bases from J, with 12 bases in between. The CDR3 is 14 residues long. CDR1 is MNHNS and CDR2 is SASEGT in the germline V gene. CDR3: CASSAGLVPYEQYF. CDR3 DNA sequence: TGTGCCAGCAGTGCAGGACTGGTACCCTACGAGCAGTACTTC.

This clonotype has a single count. For the CDR3, the DNA is TGTGCCTGGGAGCCCGGACAGCCGCTCAACTATGGCTACACCTTC. Its protein product is CAWEPGQPLNYGYTF. The chain employs TRBV30 and TRBJ1-2, with D perhaps matching TRBD1 (6 bases). Germline-derived CDR1 and CDR2 are GTSNPN and SVGIG (reference sequence). V was trimmed by 5 bases and J by 2 bases, leaving 18 bases between them. The CDR3 is made up of 15 amino acids.

The CDR3 DNA follows: TGCGCCAGCAGCTGGGACTCCTACGAGCAGTACTTC. Protein sequence: CASSWDSYEQYF. The genes are TRBV5-1 and TRBJ2-7, with unresolved D. Germline V CDR1 and CDR2: SGHRS, YFSETQ. The germline V and J ends were trimmed by 3 bases and 0 bases, with 4 bases remaining between them. This CDR3 contains 12 residues.

This clonotype was recorded a few times. The chain employs TRBV18 and TRBJ1-2; D gene uncertain. Germline assignment: CDR1 KGHSH and CDR2 LQKENI. The CDR3 extends over 17 amino acids. Trimming took 3 bases from V and 2 from J, leaving 19 bases between them. Written as DNA, the CDR3 is TGTGCCAGCTCACCTGGCGACGGCGGATCAGCCAACTATGGCTACACCTTC. This translates into CASSPGDGGSANYGYTF.

This chain links TRBV12-3 or TRBV12-4 with TRBJ1-1; D is unresolved. The CDR3 covers 12 residues. V was pared by 3 bases and J by 10 bases, with 12 bases between. CDR3 region: CASSFGNWGAFF. CDR3 nucleotide sequence: TGTGCCAGCAGTTTTGGGAATTGGGGAGCTTTCTTT.

The chain recombines TRBV12-3 or TRBV12-4 with TRBJ2-1, with D perhaps TRBD1 (6 bases). Trimming pared 5 bases from V and 2 bases from J, leaving 16 bases between. The CDR3 contains 16 residues. In DNA, the CDR3 is TGTGCCAGCAGTCCCTGGGCAGGGGCCCCCTACAATGAGCAGTTCTTC. Protein product: CASSPWAGAPYNEQFF.

V gene TRBV12-3 or TRBV12-4 combines with J gene TRBJ1-1; D not certain. The ends were cut back, 0 bases at V and 0 bases at J, with 5 bases in the middle. The length of the CDR3 is 14 residues. This CDR3 reads CASSLANMNTEAFF. The CDR3 DNA sequence: TGTGCCAGCAGTTTAGCTAACATGAACACTGAAGCTTTCTTT.

This clonotype was detected only a few times. The junction does not match germline at one end; this may be a read error. The genes are TRBV20-1 and TRBJ1-3; no definite D call. The CDR3 spans 14 residues. Germline V gene sequence: CDR1 DFQATT, CDR2 SNEGSKA (reference sequence). CDR3 region: CSARGASTGNIIYF. In DNA, the CDR3 is TGCAGTGCTAGAGGGGCCAGCACTGGAAACATCATATATTTT.

In this sample, this clonotype turned up a few times. The chain joins TRBV7-6 to TRBJ2-3; 8 positions agree with TRBD2. The germline gives CDR1 SGHVS, CDR2 FNYEAQ. The CDR3 is 14 residues long. Trimming cost V 5 bases and J 1 base; bases outside gene matches: 2. In nucleotides, the CDR3 is TGTGCCAGCAGCGATAGCGGGGGCACAGATACGCAGTATTTT. Protein sequence: CASSDSGGTDTQYF.

The chain employs TRBV7-9 and TRBJ1-1; D call uncertain. Per the germline V gene, CDR1 is SEHNR and CDR2 is FQNEAQ (reference sequence). This CDR3 is 14 amino acids long. Trimming shortened V by 1 base and J by 5 bases, and 11 bases separated the two germline ends. The chain's CDR3 is CASSLVQAGTEAFF. DNA of the CDR3: TGTGCCAGCAGCTTAGTTCAGGCCGGGACTGAAGCTTTCTTT.

Remarks on this clonotype: The junction differs from germline at one of its ends, possibly a read error. V gene TRBV24-1 combines with J gene TRBJ1-2, with D perhaps matching TRBD1 (6 bases). The CDR3 length is 12 residues. Germline V gives CDR1 KGHDR, CDR2 SFDVKD. CDR3 protein: CATSRGVDGYNF. For the CDR3, the DNA is TGTGCCACCAGTAGGGGGGTGGATGGCTACAACTTC.

This clonotype was observed a handful of times. The J gene is TRBJ2-7, the V gene TRBV29-1, with D possibly matching TRBD2 (5 bases). Germline V CDR1 and CDR2: SQVTM, ANQGSEA. The CDR3 is 15 amino acids. V was trimmed by 6 bases and J by 0 bases, leaving 18 bases between them. CDR3 amino acids: CSVETTQESSYEQYF. The CDR3 DNA follows: TGCAGCGTGGAGACTACTCAGGAGTCCTCCTACGAGCAGTACTTC.

This clonotype was seen a handful of times. The rearrangement links TRBV7-9 to TRBJ2-7; 7 positions match TRBD1. The V and J ends lost 2 bases and 0 bases, in that order; junction bases with no gene match: 4. The CDR3 totals 15 residues. From germline, CDR1 is SEHNR and CDR2 FQNEAQ (reference sequence). The DNA for the CDR3 is TGTGCCAGCAGCTTACACCGGGACAGCTCCTACGAGCAGTACTTC. Protein product: CASSLHRDSSYEQYF.

The rearrangement joins TRBV29-1 to TRBJ1-2; no clear D. V was shortened by 3 bases and J by 4 bases, with 15 bases between the two germline ends. The CDR3 runs 14 residues. Germline CDR1 reads SQVTM; CDR2 reads ANQGSEA. The CDR3 coding sequence is TGCAGCGTTGAGTTGAGGGCCTTGGCCTATGGCTACACCTTC. Translation gives CSVELRALAYGYTF. Full variable domain (outside the CDR3, taken from reference TRBV29-1 and TRBJ1-2): SAVISQKPSRDICQRGTSLTIQCQVDSQVTMMFWYRQQPGQSLTLIATANQGSEATYESGFVIDKFPISRPNLTFSTLTVSNMSPEDSSIYLCSVELRALAYGYTFGSGTRLTVV.

This clonotype showed up many times. The chain recombines TRBV24-1 with TRBJ1-3; D is ambiguous. The ends were cut back, 9 bases at V and 2 bases at J, with 10 bases in the middle. The CDR3 covers 13 residues. Germline V gene lookup returns CDR1 KGHDR and CDR2 SFDVKD. CDR3 residues: CATRAGAGNTIYF. In nucleotides, the CDR3 is TGTGCCACCCGTGCGGGAGCTGGAAACACCATATATTTT.

With regard to this clonotype: A read error is likely, as this CDR3 ends without the conserved phenylalanine or tryptophan. This sequence joins TRBV24-1 and TRBJ2-1; TRBD2 matches at 11 bases. Germline V gene lookup returns CDR1 KGHDR and CDR2 SFDVKD. This CDR3 region has 17 residues. With 0 bases clipped from V and 7 bases from J, the junction kept 7 bases outside the gene matches. The DNA for the CDR3 is TGTGCCACCAGTGATTTGAAGCTAGCGGGAGGAGGAAATGAGCAGTTCTTA. Protein product: CATSDLKLAGGGNEQFL.

This clonotype appeared a few times. The CDR3 DNA reads as TGTGCCAGTAAAATTGGACAGGGGAACAATGAGCAGTTCTTC. This translates into CASKIGQGNNEQFF. The chain combines TRBV19 with TRBJ2-1; the match to TRBD1 covers 9 bases. This CDR3 contains 14 residues. The junction had 6 bases not matched to a gene; V was cut back by 7 bases and J by 5 bases. CDR1 and CDR2 from the germline V gene are LNHDA and SQIVND (reference sequence).